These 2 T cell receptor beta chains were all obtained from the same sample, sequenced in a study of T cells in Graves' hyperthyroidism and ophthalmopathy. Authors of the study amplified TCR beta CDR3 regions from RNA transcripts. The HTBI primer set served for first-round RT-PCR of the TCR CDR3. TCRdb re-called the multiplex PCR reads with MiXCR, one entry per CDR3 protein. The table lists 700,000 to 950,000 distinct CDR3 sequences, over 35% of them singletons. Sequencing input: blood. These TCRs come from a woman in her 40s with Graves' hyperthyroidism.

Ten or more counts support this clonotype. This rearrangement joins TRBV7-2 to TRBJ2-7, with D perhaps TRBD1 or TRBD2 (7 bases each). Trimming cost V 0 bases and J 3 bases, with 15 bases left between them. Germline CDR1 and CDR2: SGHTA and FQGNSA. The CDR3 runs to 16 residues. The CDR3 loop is CASSLAEAGGGYEQYF. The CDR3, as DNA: TGTGCCAGCAGCTTAGCGGAGGCAGGGGGGGGCTACGAGCAGTACTTC. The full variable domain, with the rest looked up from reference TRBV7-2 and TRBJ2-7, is GAGVSQSPSNKVTEKGKDVELRCDPISGHTALYWYRQSLGQGLEFLIYFQGNSAPDKSGLPSDRFSAERTGGSVSTLTIQRTQQEDSAVYLCASSLAEAGGGYEQYFGPGTRLTVT.

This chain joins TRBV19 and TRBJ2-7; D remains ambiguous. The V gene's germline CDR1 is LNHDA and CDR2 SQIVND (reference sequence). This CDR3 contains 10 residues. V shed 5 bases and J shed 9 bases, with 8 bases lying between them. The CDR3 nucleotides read TGTGCCAGTAGTCCCCTGAGGCAGTACTTC. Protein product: CASSPLRQYF.